What follows are 3 T cell receptor beta chains derived from one specimen sequenced in a study of cytomegalovirus exposure and HLA in healthy donors. The table came from immunoSEQ multiplex PCR; TCRdb's copy has only in-frame clones and leaves some out. The data hold about 110,000 clones, with around 85% observed a single time. What was sequenced was PBMCs. These receptors all stem from a woman aged 18-35 years in good health and CMV-seronegative.

This clone was seen only a few times. The chain carries TRBV2 and TRBJ1-2, with 8 bases lining up with TRBD1. The CDR3 runs 13 residues. Germline trimming cut 2 bases from V and 7 bases from J; bases unmatched to any gene: 3. Germline CDR1 SNHLY, CDR2 FYNNEI. The CDR3 nucleotides are TGTGCCAGCAGTGAACAGGGGGCGGGTGGCTACACCTTC. Translation: CASSEQGAGGYTF.

The rearrangement links TRBV6-4 to TRBJ2-3, with D perhaps TRBD1 (6 bases). The V end was cut by 5 bases, the J end by 0 bases, with 6 bases between. Germline CDR1 MRHNA, CDR2 SNTAGT. The CDR3 sequence is 13 residues long. CDR3 DNA sequence: TGTGCCAGCAGTACAGGGAGCACAGATACGCAGTATTTT. Protein sequence: CASSTGSTDTQYF.

V is TRBV4-1 and J is TRBJ1-1; perhaps TRBD1 as D (6 bases). The CDR3 is 14 amino acids. The germline gives CDR1 MGHRA, CDR2 YSYEKL. V gave up 2 bases and J gave up 7 bases, with 14 bases separating them. DNA for the CDR3: TGCGCCAGCAGCCAACCGGGACAAAGGAATGAAGCTTTCTTT. Protein sequence: CASSQPGQRNEAFF.